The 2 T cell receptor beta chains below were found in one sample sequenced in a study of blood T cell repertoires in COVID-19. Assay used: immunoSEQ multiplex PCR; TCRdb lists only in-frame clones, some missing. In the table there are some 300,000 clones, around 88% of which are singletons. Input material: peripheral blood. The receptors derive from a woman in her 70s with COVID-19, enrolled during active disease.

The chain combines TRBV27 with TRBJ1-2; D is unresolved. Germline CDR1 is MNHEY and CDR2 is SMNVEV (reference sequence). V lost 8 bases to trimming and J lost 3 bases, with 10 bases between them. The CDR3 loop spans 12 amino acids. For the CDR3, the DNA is TGTGCCAGCCGAGGGCTGTACTATGGCTACACCTTC. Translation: CASRGLYYGYTF.

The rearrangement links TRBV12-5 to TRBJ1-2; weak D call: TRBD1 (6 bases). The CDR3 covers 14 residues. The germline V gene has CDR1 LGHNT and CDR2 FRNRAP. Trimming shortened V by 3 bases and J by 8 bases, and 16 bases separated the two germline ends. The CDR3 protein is CASGFEGGWRGYTF. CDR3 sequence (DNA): TGTGCTAGTGGTTTCGAAGGGGGATGGAGAGGCTACACCTTC.